The clone carrying this T cell receptor beta chain has ten or more counts. Its antigen is not known. UMIs and sample barcodes were carried by the TCR alpha and TCR beta cDNA libraries that 5'RACE produced using constant-segment primers. A single record per CDR3 protein comes from TCRdb applying MiXCR to the 5' RACE reads. The table records some 120,000 distinct CDR3 sequences, about 18% of them present only once. Per the germline V gene, CDR1 is SGHRS and CDR2 is YFSETQ. J lost 2 bases, V lost 0 bases, and 1 base had no gene match. This CDR3 region has 14 residues. This entry comes from a study of T-cell memory formation after mild COVID-19. Study in general: Largely, the TCR clusters proved donor specific.

Study-wide points: Clonal second-wave expansions that peaked on day 37 had unconfirmed SARS-CoV-2 specificity. CD4+ contracting clones were mainly CM and EM; CD8+ ones, EMRA.

The sequenced sample consisted of PBMCs or a T cell subset sorted from them (not recorded which). This sequence originates from a man between 18 and 35 years old who had mild COVID-19 (a few samples of this study predate the infection). Cell type and time point are not known. V usage is TRBV5-1 and J usage is TRBJ2-7; TRBD1 aligns across 8 bases. CDR3: CASSLEQGAYEQYF. The CDR3, as DNA: TGCGCCAGCAGCTTGGAACAGGGGGCCTACGAGCAGTACTTC.